This T cell receptor (beta chain) is drawn from a study of Graves' ophthalmopathy and Graves' hyperthyroidism. The germline V gene encodes CDR1 KGHSH and CDR2 LQKENI. The CDR3 runs to 13 residues. People with hyperthyroidism were aged 18 to 65 and newly diagnosed, under 2 months' duration. Investigators amplified TCR beta CDR3 regions from RNA transcripts. First-round RT-PCR used HTBI primers; second-round multiplex PCR followed. TCRdb used MiXCR to reprocess the multiplex PCR reads, holding one entry per CDR3 protein. The data contain 560,000 or so distinct CDR3 sequences, under 40% of them singletons.

Sample: peripheral blood or thyroid tissue (not recorded which). The receptor was derived from an adult man with Graves' hyperthyroidism. The gene calls are TRBV18 and TRBJ2-7; TRBD1 agrees at 9 bases. The J call may be wrong; the DNA end is better matched by TRBJ2-1. The CDR3 DNA follows: TGTGCCAGCTCCCAGGACAGGGGATATGAGCAGTTCTTC. Its translation: CASSQDRGYEQFF.